Given below is one T cell receptor beta chain in context. The data were taken from a study of blood T cell repertoires in COVID-19. As for the study in general: Acute and convalescent COVID-19 specimens originated in the United States, Italy and Spain.

Source study methods: Cell counts per sample came from amplifying reference gene primers. Sequencing was performed with immunoSEQ multiplex PCR; in TCRdb, only in-frame clones are kept and a portion is missing. That table gives V, J and clone size, and the DNA gave D and trimming. The data show 60,000 or so clones, 75% to 90% seen once. Trimming removed 3 bases from V and 3 bases from J, with 13 bases in between. The CDR3 extends over 15 amino acids. Germline CDR1 reads SEHNR; CDR2 reads FQNEAQ (reference sequence). Sequencing was carried out using peripheral blood. This TCR was recovered from a human donor with active COVID-19. The donor label of this sample is uncertain. The genes are TRBV7-9 and TRBJ2-3, with a weak D call TRBD1 (6 bases). The CDR3 reads CASSLARGRTDTQYF. The CDR3 bases are TGTGCCAGCAGCTTGGCCAGGGGACGTACAGATACGCAGTATTTT.